The rows below give T cell receptor beta chains drawn from one sample of a study of cytomegalovirus exposure and HLA in healthy donors. TCRdb's table, derived via immunoSEQ multiplex PCR, lists solely in-frame clones and lacks some. The sample lists about 160,000 clones; roughly 80% were seen once. Sequenced sample: PBMCs. These receptor sequences come from a man younger than 35 in good health and CMV-seropositive. Both conserved end residues are part of each CDR3. A D gene is named only where the DNA matches it firmly. Clone size is shown for a subset of rows, as once, few, many or a class of expanded clone.

DNA: TGTGCCAGCACCCGGAGGAGCATGAACACTGAAGCTTTCTTT
CDR3: CASTRRSMNTEAFF
J: TRBJ1-1
V: TRBV2
D: -
size: once

DNA: TGCAGCGTTGGGACTCGACCGGGACAGAGCACAGATACGCAGTATTTT
CDR3: CSVGTRPGQSTDTQYF
J: TRBJ2-3
V: TRBV29-1
D: TRBD1
size: -

DNA: TGTGCCAGCAGCGTATTGGGGGACAGGGGGGCTGAAGCTTTCTTT
CDR3: CASSVLGDRGAEAFF
J: TRBJ1-1
V: TRBV9
D: TRBD1
size: -

DNA: TGCGCCAGCAGCCCGGACAGGGGGGACGAAAAACTGTTTTTT
CDR3: CASSPDRGDEKLFF
J: TRBJ1-4
V: TRBV5-1
D: TRBD1
size: -

DNA: TGTGCCAGCAGTCTAGAGATATACACTGAAGCTTTCTTT
CDR3: CASSLEIYTEAFF
J: TRBJ1-1
V: TRBV6-6
D: -
size: -

DNA: TGTGCCAGCAGTGACAGTTTAAGCGGCTACACCTTC
CDR3: CASSDSLSGYTF
J: TRBJ1-2
V: TRBV6-5
D: -
size: -

DNA: TGTGCCAGCAGTCTCACAACATCTCACCTAGGACCCCTCCACTTT
CDR3: CASSLTTSHLGPLHF
J: TRBJ1-6
V: TRBV28
D: -
size: -

DNA: TGTGCCAGCAGTTCGGTTGGGAGGGCAGAGACCCAGTACTTC
CDR3: CASSSVGRAETQYF
J: TRBJ2-5
V: TRBV6-5
D: TRBD2
size: -

DNA: TGTGCCAGCAGGTTTGACAGCCACGAGCAGTACTTC
CDR3: CASRFDSHEQYF
J: TRBJ2-7
V: TRBV2
D: -
size: once

DNA: TGTGCCAGCAGCGGACAGGGGAGCAATCAGCCCCAGCATTTT
CDR3: CASSGQGSNQPQHF
J: TRBJ1-5
V: TRBV2
D: TRBD1
size: -